This T cell receptor beta chain was found in a study of cytomegalovirus exposure and HLA in healthy donors. The PCR contained 60 Vbeta and 13 Jbeta primers. TCRdb's copy holds only in-frame clones and misses some; the assay was immunoSEQ multiplex PCR. This table has some 110,000 clones, 60% to 80% appearing once. The CDR3 runs 14 residues. Per the germline V gene, CDR1 is SGHRS and CDR2 is YFSETQ. J was trimmed by 9 bases and V by 1 base; bases with no gene match: 6. Sequencing was done on a sample of PBMCs. The sequence was collected from a man aged 35 to 55 in good health and CMV-seronegative. V gene TRBV5-1 combines with J gene TRBJ2-5, with 10 bases aligning to TRBD2. This chain's CDR3 is CASSLLTSGEAQYF. The CDR3 region has the DNA TGCGCCAGCAGCTTGCTAACTAGCGGGGAGGCCCAGTACTTC.